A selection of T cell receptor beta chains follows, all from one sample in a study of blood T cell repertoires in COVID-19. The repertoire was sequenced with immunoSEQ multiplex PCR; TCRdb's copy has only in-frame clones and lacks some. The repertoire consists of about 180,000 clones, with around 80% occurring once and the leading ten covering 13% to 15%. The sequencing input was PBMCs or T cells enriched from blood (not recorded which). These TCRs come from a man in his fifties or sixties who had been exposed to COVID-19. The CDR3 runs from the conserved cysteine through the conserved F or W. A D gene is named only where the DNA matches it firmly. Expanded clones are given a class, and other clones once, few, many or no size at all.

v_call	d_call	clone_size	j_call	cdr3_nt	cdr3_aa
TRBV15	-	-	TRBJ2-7	TGTGCCACCAGCCCAAAAGACAGACCTTCTTGGGGCGAGCAGTACTTC	CATSPKDRPSWGEQYF
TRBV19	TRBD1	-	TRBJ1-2	TGTGCCAGTAGTTCGGCAGGGGGGAACTATGGCTACACCTTC	CASSSAGGNYGYTF
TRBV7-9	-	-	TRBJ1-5	TGTGCCAGCAGCTTAACCAACACAGGGTCGCCCCAGCATTTT	CASSLTNTGSPQHF
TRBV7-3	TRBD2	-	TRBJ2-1	TGTGCCAGCAGCTCCGGGACTAGCGGCAACAATGAGCAGTTCTTC	CASSSGTSGNNEQFF
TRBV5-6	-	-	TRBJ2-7	TGTGCCAGCAGCCGGGGTGGCGACAGGTTATTCTACGAGCAGTACTTC	CASSRGGDRLFYEQYF
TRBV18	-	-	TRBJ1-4	TGTGCCAGCTCCCTAAAACAGGGTGAGACGGAAAAACTGTTTTTT	CASSLKQGETEKLFF
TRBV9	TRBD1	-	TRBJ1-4	TGTGCCAGCAGCCCCCGAGGACAGGGGGCGTCCCTTGGTGAAAAACTGTTTTTT	CASSPRGQGASLGEKLFF
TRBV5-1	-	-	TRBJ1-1	TGCGCCAGCAGCTTGACCCGGGTGGAGATGTCTGAAGCTTTCTTT	CASSLTRVEMSEAFF
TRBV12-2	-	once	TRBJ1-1	TGTGCAAGTCGCTCCTCGGACACTGAAGCTTTCTTT	CASRSSDTEAFF
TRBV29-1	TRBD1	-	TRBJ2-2	TGCAGCGGAGGGGGCCATGGCACCGGGGAGCTGTTTTTT	CSGGGHGTGELFF
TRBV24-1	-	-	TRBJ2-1	TGTGCCACCAGTGACCCCTTAAAGGGGGGGGTCAATGAGCAGTTCTTC	CATSDPLKGGVNEQFF
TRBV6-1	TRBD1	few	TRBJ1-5	TGTGCCAGCAGTGCGCTCCAGGGGGTTAGCAATCAGCCCCAGCATTTT	CASSALQGVSNQPQHF
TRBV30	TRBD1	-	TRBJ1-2	TGTGCCTGGGACCGGGACAGGGGGCTCCTTAACTATGGCTACACCTTC	CAWDRDRGLLNYGYTF
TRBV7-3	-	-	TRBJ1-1	TGTGCCAGCAGCTTATCCCAGGGGAACACTGAAGCTTTCTTT	CASSLSQGNTEAFF
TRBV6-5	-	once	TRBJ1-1	TGTGCCAGCATTCCCGACAGGCCGAACACTGAAGCTTTCTTT	CASIPDRPNTEAFF
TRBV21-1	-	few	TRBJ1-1	TGTGCCAGCACCACAGGGCTTGATGAAGCTTTCTTT	CASTTGLDEAFF
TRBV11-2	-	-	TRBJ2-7	TGTGCCAGCAGCTGGGAGGACAGGACTTACTCCTACGAGCAGTACTTC	CASSWEDRTYSYEQYF
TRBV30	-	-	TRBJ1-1	TGTGCCTGGAAGACCTTGGGGGCTTCTTCGAACACTGAAGCTTTCTTT	CAWKTLGASSNTEAFF
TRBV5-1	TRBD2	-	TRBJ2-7	TGCGCCAGCAGCTTGCAGGCTAGCGGGACCCCTATCTACGAGCAGTACTTC	CASSLQASGTPIYEQYF
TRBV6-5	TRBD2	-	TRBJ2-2	TGTGCCAGCAGAAAAGCGGGAGGGAACACCGGGGAGCTGTTTTTT	CASRKAGGNTGELFF
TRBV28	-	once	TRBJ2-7	TGTGCCAGCAGAACTGTACAGCGGGCGTTGCTAAGAACCTACGAGCAGTACTTC	CASRTVQRALLRTYEQYF
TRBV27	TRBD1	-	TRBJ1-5	TGTGCCAGCAGTCCACCCTGGACAGGGTCGGGGAATCAGCCCCAGCATTTT	CASSPPWTGSGNQPQHF
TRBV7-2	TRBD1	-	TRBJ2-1	TGTGCCAGCAGCTACGGGACAGGGGCCCGGTTCTTC	CASSYGTGARFF
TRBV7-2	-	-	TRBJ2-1	TGTGCCAGCAGCTTAGCCGACTCGCGTGCGCTGTCCGACAATGAGCAGTTCTTC	CASSLADSRALSDNEQFF
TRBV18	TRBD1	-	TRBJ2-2	TGTGCCAGCTCCAGACTACAGGGGGCCGGGGAGCTGTTTTTT	CASSRLQGAGELFF
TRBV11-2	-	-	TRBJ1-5	TGTGCCAGCAGCTCTCCCCGCGGTAGCAATCAGCCCCAGCATTTT	CASSSPRGSNQPQHF
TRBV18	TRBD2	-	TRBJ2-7	TGTGCCAGCTCGGTCCTGGACGGAACCGGGACTAGCGGCTCCTACGAGCAGTACTTC	CASSVLDGTGTSGSYEQYF
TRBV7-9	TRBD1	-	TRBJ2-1	TGTGCCAGCAGCTTAGCGGGACAGGGGGTATGGGGCAATGAGCAGTTCTTC	CASSLAGQGVWGNEQFF
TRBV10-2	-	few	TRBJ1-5	TGCGCCAGCAGTCGTCGGGACACCGGGAGCAATCAGCCCCAGCATTTT	CASSRRDTGSNQPQHF
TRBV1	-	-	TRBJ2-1	TGCACCAGCAGCCAAGGGCCCCTAGACAATGAGCAGTTCTTC	CTSSQGPLDNEQFF
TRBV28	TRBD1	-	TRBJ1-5	TGTGCCAGCAGTTTAGGGGACAGGGATACGCCCCAGCATTTT	CASSLGDRDTPQHF
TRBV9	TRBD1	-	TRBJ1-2	TGTGCCAGCAGCGCCCCAGGGGGCGTTGGCTACACCTTC	CASSAPGGVGYTF
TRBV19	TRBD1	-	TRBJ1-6	TGTGCCTGCCGGACAGGGGTGGCCTATAATTCACCCCTCCACTTT	CACRTGVAYNSPLHF
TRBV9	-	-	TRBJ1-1	TGTGCCAGCACCCTGGGAGGGCAGGGCGAAGCTTTCTTT	CASTLGGQGEAFF
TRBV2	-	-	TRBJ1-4	TGTGCCAGCGGGGGAGGGACTAATGAAAAACTGTTTTTT	CASGGGTNEKLFF
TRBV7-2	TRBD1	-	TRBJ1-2	TGTGCCAGCAGCTTGCGGACAGGGACCAACTATGGCTACACCTTC	CASSLRTGTNYGYTF
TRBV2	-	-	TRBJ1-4	TGTGCCAGCAGTCAGACAGGTGCAACTAATGAAAAACTGTTTTTT	CASSQTGATNEKLFF
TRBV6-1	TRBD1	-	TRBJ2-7	TGTGCCAGCAGTGAGGCGGGACAGGGGAACCCCTACGAGCAGTACTTC	CASSEAGQGNPYEQYF
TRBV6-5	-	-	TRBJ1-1	TGTGCCAGCAGTTCTGGGGGGGTTGCCACTGAAGCTTTCTTT	CASSSGGVATEAFF
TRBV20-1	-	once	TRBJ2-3	TGCAGTGCTACCCTCACAGATACGCAGTATTTT	CSATLTDTQYF
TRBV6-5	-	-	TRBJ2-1	TGTGCCAGCACAGGGGGAGGCCGATCAGTGAGGGAGCAGTTCTTC	CASTGGGRSVREQFF
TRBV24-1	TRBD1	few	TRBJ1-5	TGTGCCACCAGTGATTTGCGAAAGGACAGGGAAAAGCATTTT	CATSDLRKDREKHF
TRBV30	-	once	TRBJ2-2	TGTGCCTGGAGGGGACTTTCCCCGAACACCGGGGAGCTGTTTTTT	CAWRGLSPNTGELFF
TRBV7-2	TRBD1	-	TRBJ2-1	TGTGCCAGCAGCTTAGACCCCGGGACAGGTGAGCAGTTCTTC	CASSLDPGTGEQFF
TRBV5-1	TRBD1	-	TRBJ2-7	TGCGCCAGCAGCCTAAGGGACCGGGACAGCTACGAGCAGTACTTC	CASSLRDRDSYEQYF
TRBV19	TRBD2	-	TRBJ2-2	TGTGCCAGTAGGTTCGGCCTAGCGGGAACCGGGGAGCTGTTTTTT	CASRFGLAGTGELFF
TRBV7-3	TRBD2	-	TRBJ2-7	TGTGCCAGCAGCTTAGACGGGAGGGGGTACGAGCAGTACTTC	CASSLDGRGYEQYF
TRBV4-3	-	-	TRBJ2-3	TGCGCCAGCAGCCAGACCACAGGTGGTAGCGGAAACACAGATACGCAGTATTTT	CASSQTTGGSGNTDTQYF
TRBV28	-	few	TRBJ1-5	TGTGCCAGCAGTTTCCAGGGGTGGCCCCAGCATTTT	CASSFQGWPQHF
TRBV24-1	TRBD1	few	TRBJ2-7	TGTGCCACCAGTGACCCGGGACAGGGTGAGCAGTACTTC	CATSDPGQGEQYF
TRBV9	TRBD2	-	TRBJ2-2	TGTGCCAGCAGCGTGGGACTAGCGGGAGGGGTTAGCACCGGGGAGCTGTTTTTT	CASSVGLAGGVSTGELFF
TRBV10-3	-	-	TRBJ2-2	TGTGCCAACAGCCAGGGTGGTACCGGGGAGCTGTTTTTT	CANSQGGTGELFF
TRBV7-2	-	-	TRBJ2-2	TGTGCCAGCAGCTTAGCTGGCGGATACACCGGGGAGCTGTTTTTT	CASSLAGGYTGELFF
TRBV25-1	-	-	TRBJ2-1	TGTGCCAGCAGTGATACCTGGCAAGTTGAGCAGTTCTTC	CASSDTWQVEQFF